These 16 T cell receptor beta chains were all obtained from the same sample, sequenced in a study of radiotherapy plus CTLA-4 blockade in lung cancer. Method: immunoSEQ multiplex PCR; TCRdb's copy keeps in-frame clones and lacks some. The sample includes tens of thousands of clones, under 85% of them seen just once. Sequences were derived from peripheral blood, sampled from a patient treated with radiotherapy plus ipilimumab. Receptors originate from a human donor with non-small cell lung cancer who had stable disease on radiotherapy plus ipilimumab.

The V gene is TRBV7-8, the J gene TRBJ2-1; D is ambiguous. This CDR3 comprises 13 residues. Germline V gene lookup returns CDR1 SGHVS and CDR2 FQNEAQ. The V end lost 0 bases, the J end lost 3 bases, and 3 bases lay between the germline ends. The CDR3 protein is CASSLAHYNEQFF. The DNA for the CDR3 is TGTGCCAGCAGCTTAGCGCACTACAATGAGCAGTTCTTC.

V is TRBV7-9 and J is TRBJ2-1, with 10 bases identical to TRBD2. CDR3 length: 18 residues. J gave up 8 bases and V 0 bases, and 13 bases lay outside the gene matches. CDR1 and CDR2 from the germline V gene are SEHNR and FQNEAQ (reference sequence). The chain's CDR3 is CASSLAQERGGVFDEQFF. The CDR3, as DNA: TGTGCCAGCAGCTTAGCGCAAGAGCGGGGGGGCGTATTTGATGAGCAGTTCTTC.

This clone occurred a few times. This sequence joins TRBV19 and TRBJ1-6; TRBD1 might be the D (5 bases). This CDR3 is built from 15 residues. Trimming left V 5 bases short and J 9 bases short, with 17 bases between. Germline assignment: CDR1 LNHDA and CDR2 SQIVND (reference sequence). CDR3 amino acids: CASSPGTMRISPLHF. The CDR3 DNA reads TGTGCCAGTAGTCCAGGGACCATGAGGATTTCACCCCTCCACTTT.

The chain links TRBV12-2 to TRBJ2-7; whether TRBD2, the table's D call, matches the DNA was not checked. TRBV12-2 is a pseudogene locus. The CDR3 is made up of 17 amino acids. CDR3 bases: TGTGCAAGTCGCTTAGCTCATAAGGGAGGTCGAACCTACGAGCAGTACTTC. Translating gives CASRLAHKGGRTYEQYF.

The chain has TRBV19 and TRBJ1-1; D possibly corresponds to TRBD1 (6 bases). CDR1 and CDR2 from the germline V gene are LNHDA and SQIVND (reference sequence). V was clipped by 7 bases and J by 3 bases, with 18 bases between them. The CDR3 has 15 amino acids. For the CDR3, the DNA is TGTGCCAGTACGACAGCTCGGGACAAGCACACTGAAGCTTTCTTT. Translating it yields CASTTARDKHTEAFF.

This chain links TRBV11-3 with TRBJ2-3, with D possibly matching TRBD1 (6 bases). V lost 4 bases and J lost 0, with 11 bases in between. The germline gives CDR1 SGHNT, CDR2 YENEEA. This CDR3 is 15 amino acids long. Here the CDR3 DNA reads TGTGCCAGCAGCTCTAGGACAGATAGCACAGATACGCAGTATTTT. Protein sequence: CASSSRTDSTDTQYF.

This rearrangement joins TRBV6-1 to TRBJ1-1; 8 bases match TRBD1. Trimming at V came to 5 bases and at J to 5 bases, leaving 4 bases not matched to a gene. The CDR3 has 13 amino acids. Per the germline V gene, CDR1 is MNHNS and CDR2 is SASEGT. The CDR3 DNA is TGTGCCAGCAGTCAACAGGGGGGAACTGAAGCTTTCTTT. It yields the protein CASSQQGGTEAFF.

This chain uses TRBV25-1 with TRBJ2-2; 9 bases fit TRBD1. The CDR3 sequence is 17 residues long. CDR1 is MGHDK, CDR2 SYGVNS, per germline. Germline trimming cut 3 bases from V and 6 bases from J; bases unmatched to any gene: 11. The CDR3 loop is CASSEELDRGLSGELFF. The CDR3 DNA sequence: TGTGCCAGCAGTGAGGAGCTGGACAGGGGATTATCCGGGGAGCTGTTTTTT.

The CDR3 coding sequence is TGTGCCAGTGGGACAGGGGGAGAGACCCAGTACTTC. Amino acids: CASGTGGETQYF. V gene TRBV19 combines with J gene TRBJ2-5; 11 nucleotides agree with TRBD1. Germline CDR1 is LNHDA and CDR2 is SQIVND (reference sequence). Trimming at V came to 8 bases and at J to 4 bases, leaving 0 bases not matched to a gene. The CDR3 totals 12 residues. Variable domain in full (rest from reference TRBV19 and TRBJ2-5): DGGITQSPKYLFRKEGQNVTLSCEQNLNHDAMYWYRQDPGQGLRLIYYSQIVNDFQKGDIAEGYSVSREKKESFPLTVTSAQKNPTAFYLCASGTGGETQYFGPGTRLLVL.

The chain links TRBV15 to TRBJ1-6; unclear D gene. CDR1 and CDR2 from the germline V gene are LNHNV and YYDKDF (reference sequence). Trimming pared 1 base from V and 5 bases from J, leaving 6 bases between. The CDR3 is 14 residues long. The CDR3 coding sequence is TGTGCCACCAGCAGAGTAGGGAATAATTCACCCCTCCACTTT. It specifies CATSRVGNNSPLHF.

The chain uses TRBV12-2 and TRBJ1-1. TRBV12-2 is a pseudogene segment. The CDR3 runs 14 residues. The CDR3 DNA reads as TGTGCAAGTCGCTTAGCGCCGGAGAACACTGAAGCTTTCTTT. Encoded protein: CASRLAPENTEAFF.

The gene calls are TRBV7-9 and TRBJ1-1; 9 nucleotides match TRBD1. CDR1 and CDR2 from the germline V gene are SEHNR and FQNEAQ (reference sequence). The V segment lost 4 bases and the J segment 7 bases; nucleotides outside the gene matches: 7. CDR3 length: 14 residues. CDR3 nucleotides: TGTGCCAGCAGCTCCCGCACAGGGGGCCTTGAAGCTTTCTTT. Translated, it gives CASSSRTGGLEAFF.

This rearrangement joins TRBV6-1 to TRBJ1-5, with D uncertain. The CDR3 covers 15 residues. Germline loops: CDR1 MNHNS, CDR2 SASEGT. The V gene lost 10 bases and the J gene lost 2 bases, with 18 bases spanning the gap. This chain's CDR3 is CAIADHGLGNQPQHF. The DNA for the CDR3 is TGTGCCATTGCAGACCACGGACTCGGCAATCAGCCCCAGCATTTT.

V usage is TRBV5-1 and J usage is TRBJ1-4, with D unclear. The CDR3 consists of 14 residues. Per germline, CDR1 SGHRS and CDR2 YFSETQ. V lost 2 bases and J lost 8, with 13 bases in between. The CDR3 spells CASSFGSSGEKLFF. The CDR3 nucleotides are TGCGCCAGCAGCTTTGGGTCCTCCGGGGAAAAACTGTTTTTT. Using reference TRBV5-1 and TRBJ1-4 for the parts outside the CDR3, the full variable domain is KAGVTQTPRYLIKTRGQQVTLSCSPISGHRSVSWYQQTPGQGLQFLFEYFSETQRNKGNFPGRFSGRQFSNSRSEMNVSTLELGDSALYLCASSFGSSGEKLFFGSGTQLSVL.

This chain uses TRBV2 with TRBJ2-1; TRBD2 matches 7 bases. V was clipped by 3 bases and J by 4 bases; unmatched bases: 3. This CDR3 is built from 14 residues. CDR1 and CDR2 (germline): SNHLY, FYNNEI. CDR3 sequence (DNA): TGTGCCAGCAGTGACGGACTAGGTTACAATGAGCAGTTCTTC. Amino acid sequence: CASSDGLGYNEQFF.

J is TRBJ1-4 and V is TRBV21-1. TRBV21-1 is flagged as a pseudogene. The CDR3 is 15 residues long. The CDR3: CASSPIRPGRWVLFF. The CDR3 region has the DNA TGTGCCAGCAGCCCTATTAGACCGGGGCGGTGGGTACTGTTTTTT.